The 25 T cell receptor beta chains listed next were all sequenced from one sample in a study of blood T cell repertoires in COVID-19. TCRdb keeps only in-frame clones here, not all; method: immunoSEQ multiplex PCR. This table has fewer than 600,000 clones, 70% to 90% appearing once. Sequenced input: PBMCs or T cells enriched from blood (not recorded which). The origin of the receptors is a woman in her thirties or forties who had recovered from COVID-19.

The V and J genes are TRBV6-4 and TRBJ1-2; a possible D gene is TRBD1 (5 bases). The V end lost 5 bases, the J end lost 4 bases, and 11 bases lay between the germline ends. Germline-derived CDR1 and CDR2 are MRHNA and SNTAGT. This CDR3 region has 13 residues. The CDR3: CASSLEGRYGYTF. The CDR3, as DNA: TGTGCCAGCAGTCTGGAGGGACGCTATGGCTACACCTTC.

The CDR3, as DNA: TGTGCCAGCAGCGCGACTAGCGGGAGGGCCATGGATGAGCAGTTCTTC. Protein product: CASSATSGRAMDEQFF. The rearrangement uses TRBV9 and TRBJ2-1; TRBD2 matches at 14 bases. This CDR3 region has 16 residues. The germline gives CDR1 SGDLS, CDR2 YYNGEE. With V trimmed by 3 bases and J by 8 bases, 7 bases remained unmatched.

This clone is a singleton in its sample. This chain joins TRBV30 and TRBJ1-4; TRBD1 might be the D (5 bases). The CDR3 loop spans 13 amino acids. Germline lookup yields CDR1 GTSNPN and CDR2 SVGIG (reference sequence). V lost 0 bases and J 10 bases, leaving 12 bases between the germline ends. The DNA of the CDR3 is TGTGCCTGGAGTGTTCAGGGTACCGGAAAACTGTTTTTT. Protein sequence: CAWSVQGTGKLFF.

The chain is built from TRBV11-3 and TRBJ2-1; 12 bases agree with TRBD2. Germline values: CDR1 SGHNT, CDR2 YENEEA. The junction had 15 bases not matched to a gene; V was cut back by 5 bases and J by 10 bases. The CDR3 runs to 17 residues. CDR3 amino acids: CASSLGTSGPSLGEQFF. DNA of the CDR3: TGTGCCAGCAGCCTCGGGACTAGCGGGCCCTCCTTGGGGGAGCAGTTCTTC.

This sequence joins TRBV19 and TRBJ1-1; 7 nucleotides align to TRBD1. The CDR3 covers 16 residues. Germline assignment: CDR1 LNHDA and CDR2 SQIVND (reference sequence). After removal of 6 bases from V and 1 base from J, the junction contained 11 bases not matched to a gene. The CDR3 sequence: CASRGDRRMSNTEAFF. Written as DNA, the CDR3 is TGTGCCAGTAGAGGGGACAGACGTATGTCGAACACTGAAGCTTTCTTT. The variable domain in full, with the rest retrieved from reference TRBV19 and TRBJ1-1, is DGGITQSPKYLFRKEGQNVTLSCEQNLNHDAMYWYRQDPGQGLRLIYYSQIVNDFQKGDIAEGYSVSREKKESFPLTVTSAQKNPTAFYLCASRGDRRMSNTEAFFGQGTRLTVV.

As DNA, the CDR3 is TGTGCCAGCAGTTACGACAGTCATCAGCCCCAGCATTTT. As protein: CASSYDSHQPQHF. The chain employs TRBV6-2 or TRBV6-3 and TRBJ1-5, with D perhaps TRBD1 (5 bases). V was cut by 2 bases and J by 5 bases, with 7 bases left in between. Germline V gene data show CDR1 as MNHEY and CDR2 as SVGEGT. The CDR3 sequence is 13 residues long.

The chain is built from TRBV7-9 and TRBJ1-1, with TRBD1 matching over 11 bases. Germline CDR1 is SEHNR and CDR2 is FQNEAQ (reference sequence). With 3 bases clipped from V and 6 bases from J, the junction kept 9 bases outside the gene matches. The CDR3 is 16 residues long. The DNA for the CDR3 is TGTGCCAGCAGCTTCCCGGGACAGGGGGGCGTTTCTGAAGCTTTCTTT. Translated: CASSFPGQGGVSEAFF.

This clone was counted only a few times. The rearrangement links TRBV5-4 to TRBJ2-2, with a tentative D call TRBD2 (6 bases). V lost 2 bases to trimming and J lost 1 base, with 12 bases between them. This CDR3 comprises 16 residues. The germline V gene encodes CDR1 SGHNT and CDR2 YYREEE (reference sequence). CDR3 amino acids: CASSFLRGVNTGELFF. The CDR3 DNA is TGTGCCAGCAGCTTCCTTCGCGGGGTGAACACCGGGGAGCTGTTTTTT.

The chain uses TRBV18 and TRBJ2-7, with a weak D call TRBD2 (6 bases). V lost 2 bases and J 2 bases, leaving 10 bases between the germline ends. This CDR3 has 14 residues. Germline CDR1 and CDR2: KGHSH and LQKENI. The CDR3 DNA reads as TGTGCCAGCTCACCAACGCGGGGTGCCTACGAGCAGTACTTC. Amino acid sequence: CASSPTRGAYEQYF.

This CDR3 reads CASSGGQRPNTEAFF. In DNA, the CDR3 is TGTGCCAGCAGTGGAGGACAGAGACCGAACACTGAAGCTTTCTTT. The V and J genes are TRBV2 and TRBJ1-1; D is possibly TRBD1 (6 bases). The germline CDR1 and CDR2 sequences are SNHLY and FYNNEI. Trimming took 4 bases from V and 1 from J, leaving 13 bases between them. The CDR3 is 15 amino acids. Full variable domain (missing parts from reference TRBV2 and TRBJ1-1): EPEVTQTPSHQVTQMGQEVILRCVPISNHLYFYWYRQILGQKVEFLVSFYNNEISEKSEIFDDQFSVERPDGSNFTLKIRSTKLEDSAMYFCASSGGQRPNTEAFFGQGTRLTVV.

The V call is TRBV4-1, the J call TRBJ1-2; the D gene is possibly TRBD1 (6 bases). Germline V lookup: CDR1 MGHRA, CDR2 YSYEKL. This CDR3 contains 15 residues. Trimming left V 4 bases short and J 3 bases short, with 15 bases between. The CDR3 sequence: CASSLRGGEDYGYTF. As DNA, the CDR3 is TGCGCCAGCAGCCTGAGGGGGGGAGAGGACTATGGCTACACCTTC.

V usage is TRBV3-1 (or the pseudogene TRBV3-2) and J usage is TRBJ2-7; 12 nucleotides line up with TRBD2. The ends lost 1 base at V and 2 bases at J; junction bases unmatched: 6. The CDR3 contains 17 residues. Germline values: CDR1 LGHDT, CDR2 YNNKEL (reference sequence). The CDR3 protein is CASSQAGSSGRAYEQYF. The CDR3 nucleotides are TGTGCCAGCAGCCAAGCTGGCTCTAGCGGGAGGGCCTACGAGCAGTACTTC.

This clone was seen a handful of times. This sample also contains other DNA sequences that code for the same CDR3. This chain uses TRBV29-1 with TRBJ2-3; a possible D gene is TRBD2 (7 bases). This CDR3 has 14 amino acids. The V gene's germline CDR1 is SQVTM and CDR2 ANQGSEA. With 3 bases removed from V and 2 bases from J, the gap between germline ends came to 12 bases. The CDR3 reads CSVEGGGFTDTQYF. DNA for the CDR3: TGCAGCGTTGAGGGAGGGGGGTTCACAGATACGCAGTATTTT.

The V gene is TRBV3-1 (or the pseudogene TRBV3-2), the J gene TRBJ1-3; the D is unclear. The CDR3 is 15 residues long. The germline V and J ends were trimmed by 3 bases and 0 bases, with 9 bases remaining between them. Germline CDR1 and CDR2: LGHDT and YNNKEL (reference sequence). The CDR3 protein is CASSQAVLSGNTIYF. As DNA, the CDR3 is TGTGCCAGCAGCCAGGCGGTCCTCTCTGGAAACACCATATATTTT.

This clone was observed many times. The same CDR3 can be traced to other DNA sequences in this sample. The CDR3 bases are TGTGCCAGCAGTAGGGGGACGGACGAGCAGTACTTC. This gives the protein CASSRGTDEQYF. V is TRBV25-1 and J is TRBJ2-7; a possible D gene is TRBD1 (6 bases). Germline V gene sequence: CDR1 MGHDK, CDR2 SYGVNS. With 5 bases removed from V and 5 bases from J, the gap between germline ends came to 10 bases. The CDR3 has 12 amino acids.

The chain is built from TRBV11-2 and TRBJ2-1, with D possibly being TRBD1 (6 bases). This CDR3 region has 14 residues. CDR1 SGHAT and CDR2 FQNNGV come from the germline V gene. Deletions cut 5 bases from V and 1 base from J, with 9 bases between. The CDR3 protein is CASSKTGSYNEQFF. CDR3 sequence (DNA): TGTGCCAGCAGCAAAACAGGGTCCTACAATGAGCAGTTCTTC.

V gene TRBV2 combines with J gene TRBJ2-7, with 7 positions matching TRBD1. Per germline, CDR1 SNHLY and CDR2 FYNNEI. Trimming at V came to 4 bases and at J to 8 bases, leaving 5 bases not matched to a gene. This CDR3 contains 12 residues. CDR3 region: CASSGDSSKQYF. The DNA for the CDR3 is TGTGCCAGCAGTGGGGACAGTAGTAAGCAGTACTTC.

This chain links TRBV7-2 with TRBJ1-5; D gene uncertain. This CDR3 region has 13 residues. Germline assignment: CDR1 SGHTA and CDR2 FQGNSA. The V and J ends lost 1 base and 5 bases respectively, with 6 bases between them. The CDR3 here is CASSLVADQPQHF. For the CDR3, the DNA is TGTGCCAGCAGCTTAGTAGCAGATCAGCCCCAGCATTTT.

CDR3 protein: CASSWGQGGPYEQYF. The CDR3 DNA follows: TGTGCCAGCAGCTGGGGACAGGGGGGACCATACGAGCAGTACTTC. The gene calls are TRBV5-6 and TRBJ2-7; TRBD1 matches at 11 bases. The ends lost 3 bases at V and 4 bases at J; junction bases unmatched: 6. The CDR3 runs to 15 residues. The V gene's germline CDR1 is SGHDT and CDR2 YYEEEE.

V and J are TRBV5-1 and TRBJ2-2; 7 bases match TRBD1. Germline V gives CDR1 SGHRS, CDR2 YFSETQ. The V gene end was trimmed by 3 bases and the J gene end by 0 bases; junction bases not matched to a gene: 5. This CDR3 has 16 residues. In DNA, the CDR3 is TGCGCCAGCAGCTCAGGTACAGGGGCGAACACCGGGGAGCTGTTTTTT. The encoded protein is CASSSGTGANTGELFF.

The J gene is TRBJ1-2, the V gene TRBV19, with 7 bases matching TRBD1. The CDR3 is made up of 14 amino acids. Trimming cost V 2 bases and J 5 bases; bases outside gene matches: 5. Germline CDR1 LNHDA, CDR2 SQIVND (reference sequence). The CDR3 here is CASSIRGLGYGYTF. The CDR3 bases are TGTGCCAGTAGTATAAGGGGGCTAGGATATGGCTACACCTTC. Combining the CDR3 with reference TRBV19 and TRBJ1-2 gives the whole variable domain DGGITQSPKYLFRKEGQNVTLSCEQNLNHDAMYWYRQDPGQGLRLIYYSQIVNDFQKGDIAEGYSVSREKKESFPLTVTSAQKNPTAFYLCASSIRGLGYGYTFGSGTRLTVV.

The genes are TRBV3-1 (or the pseudogene TRBV3-2) and TRBJ2-3; 7 nucleotides agree with TRBD2. This CDR3 contains 22 residues. The ends lost 1 base at V and 0 bases at J; junction bases unmatched: 22. Germline values: CDR1 LGHDT, CDR2 YNNKEL (reference sequence). CDR3 nucleotides: TGTGCCAGCAGCCAAGTCGGTCGAAGTCCAGCGGGACCGACATCAAGCACAGATACGCAGTATTTT. The encoded protein is CASSQVGRSPAGPTSSTDTQYF.

A remark on this clone: Other nucleotide sequences in the sample specify the same CDR3. V is TRBV2 and J is TRBJ2-5; D is ambiguous. The CDR3 has 12 residues. Germline-derived CDR1 and CDR2 are SNHLY and FYNNEI. V was pared by 2 bases and J by 4 bases, with 5 bases between. CDR3 coding DNA: TGTGCCAGCAGTGAAAGGAGAGAGACCCAGTACTTC. Translating it yields CASSERRETQYF.

The rearrangement links TRBV12-3 or TRBV12-4 to TRBJ1-1, with 8 bases fitting TRBD1. V dropped 6 bases and J dropped 10; count of bases not matched to a gene: 7. The length of the CDR3 is 12 residues. The CDR3 sequence is CASSHDTGGAFF. In DNA form, the CDR3 reads TGTGCCAGCAGCCACGATACAGGGGGAGCTTTCTTT.

The chain couples TRBV13 to TRBJ1-6; D is unresolved. Germline V gene lookup returns CDR1 PRHDT and CDR2 FYEKMQ (reference sequence). This CDR3 contains 13 residues. V was cut by 2 bases and J by 6 bases, with 5 bases left in between. CDR3 loop: CASSLTSNSPLHF. In DNA, the CDR3 is TGTGCCAGCAGCTTAACTAGTAATTCACCCCTCCACTTT.